Shown below are 23 T cell receptor beta chains from a single sample sequenced in a study of cytomegalovirus exposure and HLA in healthy donors. PCR employed 60 Vbeta and 13 Jbeta primers. Profiled with immunoSEQ multiplex PCR; TCRdb holds only in-frame clones, not every one. The sample consists of roughly 180,000 clones, under 85% of them appearing once. Sequenced input: PBMCs. The origin of the receptors is a man between 18 and 29 years old in good health and CMV-seronegative.

V gene TRBV11-2 combines with J gene TRBJ1-6; 7 bases are shared with TRBD1. Germline V lookup: CDR1 SGHAT, CDR2 FQNNGV. Germline trimming cut 5 bases from V and 7 bases from J; bases unmatched to any gene: 8. This CDR3 contains 15 residues. This chain's CDR3 is CASSTHRGGNSPLHF. The CDR3 coding sequence is TGTGCCAGCAGCACCCACAGGGGTGGGAATTCACCCCTCCACTTT.

This clone was counted a few times. This chain connects TRBV10-3 to TRBJ2-4, with a weak D call TRBD2 (5 bases). The germline V gene has CDR1 ENHRY and CDR2 SYGVKD. Trimming took 3 bases from V and 8 from J, leaving 8 bases between them. This CDR3 is 12 amino acids long. CDR3 sequence reads: CAISDRGDIQYF. As DNA, the CDR3 is TGTGCCATCAGTGATCGGGGAGACATTCAGTACTTC.

As regards this clone: The junction differs from germline at one of its ends, possibly a read error. The chain links TRBV9 to TRBJ1-1; 7 bases agree with TRBD1. The CDR3 loop spans 13 amino acids. Germline V lookup: CDR1 SGDLS, CDR2 YYNGEE. The CDR3 reads CASSATGETVAFF. As DNA, the CDR3 is TGTGCCAGCAGCGCTACAGGGGAGACTGTAGCTTTCTTT.

The V and J genes are TRBV29-1 and TRBJ2-1, with 10 bases aligning to TRBD2. The V gene's germline CDR1 is SQVTM and CDR2 ANQGSEA. The CDR3 covers 14 residues. The junction had 9 bases not matched to a gene; V was cut back by 7 bases and J by 6 bases. The CDR3 region has the DNA TGCAGCGCGGAAGCTAGCGGGAGAGGCAATGAGCAGTTCTTC. This encodes CSAEASGRGNEQFF.

V is TRBV6-5 and J is TRBJ1-2, with TRBD1 as a possible D gene (5 bases). The V and J ends lost 7 bases and 6 bases respectively, with 9 bases between them. The CDR3 runs 11 residues. Germline loops: CDR1 MNHEY, CDR2 SVGAGI. In nucleotides, the CDR3 is TGTGCCAGCACCCAGGGAAATGGCTACACCTTC. This translates into CASTQGNGYTF.

The CDR3 loop reads CASSQGLHSNQPQHF. CDR3 sequence (DNA): TGCGCCAGCAGCCAGGGTCTCCATAGCAATCAGCCCCAGCATTTT. This chain uses TRBV5-1 with TRBJ1-5, with D perhaps TRBD1 (5 bases). Trimming took off 4 bases at V and 0 bases at J, with 11 bases between the two ends. The CDR3 is 15 residues long. The germline CDR1 and CDR2 sequences are SGHRS and YFSETQ.

The genes are TRBV2 and TRBJ1-5; D is uncertain. V was shortened by 4 bases and J by 3 bases, with 13 bases between the two germline ends. This CDR3 is built from 15 residues. Germline V CDR1 and CDR2: SNHLY, FYNNEI. CDR3: CASSVGDTTNQPQHF. The CDR3 DNA follows: TGTGCCAGCAGTGTCGGCGACACGACCAATCAGCCCCAGCATTTT. Together with reference TRBV2 and TRBJ1-5, the CDR3 gives the full variable domain: EPEVTQTPSHQVTQMGQEVILRCVPISNHLYFYWYRQILGQKVEFLVSFYNNEISEKSEIFDDQFSVERPDGSNFTLKIRSTKLEDSAMYFCASSVGDTTNQPQHFGDGTRLSIL.

The rearrangement joins TRBV6-6 to TRBJ2-4, with TRBD1 as a possible D gene (6 bases). Trimming removed 6 bases from V and 9 bases from J, with 12 bases in between. The CDR3 totals 12 residues. CDR1 MNHNY and CDR2 SVGAGI come from the germline V gene (reference sequence). The CDR3 loop reads CASSRAGVIQYF. Here the CDR3 DNA reads TGTGCCAGCAGCCGGGCAGGGGTCATTCAGTACTTC.

The chain combines TRBV11-2 with TRBJ1-6; no definite D call. Germline lookup yields CDR1 SGHAT and CDR2 FQNNGV. V was cut by 5 bases and J by 7 bases, with 15 bases left in between. The CDR3 extends over 15 amino acids. The CDR3 sequence: CASSPRLPLNSPLHF. In DNA form, the CDR3 reads TGTGCCAGCAGCCCCCGACTTCCCCTCAATTCACCCCTCCACTTT.

The chain employs TRBV5-1 and TRBJ2-1, with unresolved D. The CDR3 consists of 13 residues. Trimming left V 0 bases short and J 5 bases short, with 6 bases between. Germline lookup yields CDR1 SGHRS and CDR2 YFSETQ. The CDR3 coding sequence is TGCGCCAGCAGCTTGGTTCCCAACAATGAGCAGTTCTTC. Residues: CASSLVPNNEQFF. Filled out from reference TRBV5-1 and TRBJ2-1, the complete variable domain reads KAGVTQTPRYLIKTRGQQVTLSCSPISGHRSVSWYQQTPGQGLQFLFEYFSETQRNKGNFPGRFSGRQFSNSRSEMNVSTLELGDSALYLCASSLVPNNEQFFGPGTRLTVL.

The V call is TRBV7-9, the J call TRBJ2-1, with D tentatively TRBD2 (6 bases). V was trimmed by 5 bases and J by 8 bases, leaving 13 bases between them. Germline-derived CDR1 and CDR2 are SEHNR and FQNEAQ (reference sequence). The CDR3 length is 13 residues. In DNA form, the CDR3 reads TGTGCCAGCAGCATGACTAGTTGGGATGAGCAGTTCTTC. Translated, it gives CASSMTSWDEQFF.

This clone was counted between two and nine times. The chain employs TRBV7-3 and TRBJ2-1, with 7 bases lining up with TRBD2. V was clipped by 5 bases and J by 5 bases; unmatched bases: 9. Germline V gives CDR1 SGHTA, CDR2 FQGTGA. CDR3 length equals 15 residues. The CDR3 is CASSNRDYGNNEQFF. The CDR3 DNA reads TGTGCCAGCAGCAACCGGGACTACGGGAACAATGAGCAGTTCTTC. The full variable domain, with the rest looked up from reference TRBV7-3 and TRBJ2-1, is GAGVSQTPSNKVTEKGKYVELRCDPISGHTALYWYRQSLGQGPEFLIYFQGTGAADDSGLPNDRFFAVRPEGSVSTLKIQRTERGDSAVYLCASSNRDYGNNEQFFGPGTRLTVL.

The V and J genes are TRBV19 and TRBJ1-1; 7 bases are shared with TRBD1. The CDR3 loop spans 13 amino acids. Looked up from germline, CDR1 is LNHDA and CDR2 is SQIVND (reference sequence). With V trimmed by 5 bases and J by 1 base, 1 base remained unmatched. CDR3 in DNA: TGTGCCAGTAGTTCAGGGGGGAACACTGAAGCTTTCTTT. Translating it yields CASSSGGNTEAFF.

The rearrangement uses TRBV11-2 and TRBJ2-5; unclear D gene. The CDR3 has 14 residues. Looked up from germline, CDR1 is SGHAT and CDR2 is FQNNGV. The ends were cut back, 4 bases at V and 4 bases at J, with 13 bases in the middle. The CDR3, as DNA: TGTGCCAGCAGCTGGTCGTCCCCTACAGAGACCCAGTACTTC. This codes for CASSWSSPTETQYF.

This clone was seen a handful of times. The chain uses TRBV4-1 and TRBJ2-7, with TRBD1 matching 9 bases. The germline V gene has CDR1 MGHRA and CDR2 YSYEKL. Germline trimming cut 4 bases from V and 5 bases from J; bases unmatched to any gene: 9. The CDR3 length is 15 residues. CDR3 sequence (DNA): TGCGCCAGCAGCCGATCCGGACAGGGGACGGACGAGCAGTACTTC. Translation gives CASSRSGQGTDEQYF.

As regards this clone: The conserved closing phenylalanine or tryptophan is absent in this CDR3, likely reflecting a read error. The rearrangement joins TRBV11-2 to TRBJ1-2, with 7 bases lining up with TRBD1. Germline lookup yields CDR1 SGHAT and CDR2 FQNNGV. The trim removed 5 bases at V and 1 base at J, leaving 19 bases unmatched. The CDR3 length is 19 residues. As DNA, the CDR3 is TGTGCCAGCAGCCGTCTTAGGACAGGTGGCGTAGGGAATAACTATGGCTACACCTCC. It translates to CASSRLRTGGVGNNYGYTS.

This clone was observed a few times. V and J are TRBV6-5 and TRBJ1-5, with D possibly being TRBD1 (6 bases). The CDR3 is 13 residues long. The germline V and J ends were trimmed by 6 bases and 1 base, with 7 bases remaining between them. Germline CDR1 reads MNHEY; CDR2 reads SVGAGI. The CDR3 DNA is TGTGCCAGCAGGGGACAAAGCAATCAGCCCCAGCATTTT. Translated, it gives CASRGQSNQPQHF.

CDR3 region: CASRTGQGEGQETQYF. CDR3 sequence (DNA): TGTGCCAGCCGGACAGGGCAAGGGGAGGGGCAAGAGACCCAGTACTTC. The chain couples TRBV5-4 to TRBJ2-5, with TRBD1 as a possible D gene (8 bases). The germline CDR1 and CDR2 sequences are SGHNT and YYREEE (reference sequence). The ends were cut back, 7 bases at V and 2 bases at J, with 21 bases in the middle. The CDR3 is made up of 16 amino acids.

J is TRBJ2-1 and V is TRBV19, with TRBD2 identical over 11 bases. The CDR3 length is 16 residues. Germline V gene data show CDR1 as LNHDA and CDR2 as SQIVND (reference sequence). V lost 5 bases, J lost 2 bases, and 5 bases stayed unmatched. This CDR3 is CASSPSSGGTYNEQFF. CDR3 nucleotides: TGTGCCAGTAGTCCTTCTAGCGGGGGGACCTACAATGAGCAGTTCTTC.

V and J are TRBV30 and TRBJ2-1; no reliable D call. The germline CDR1 and CDR2 sequences are GTSNPN and SVGIG (reference sequence). CDR3 length equals 13 residues. The ends were cut back, 3 bases at V and 5 bases at J, with 11 bases in the middle. The CDR3: CAWSPQLNNEQFF. Here the CDR3 DNA reads TGTGCCTGGAGCCCGCAACTTAACAATGAGCAGTTCTTC.

The chain uses TRBV5-5 and TRBJ1-2; 9 bases are a match to TRBD1. From germline, CDR1 is SGHKS and CDR2 YYEKEE (reference sequence). V shed 4 bases and J 1 base; nucleotides not matched to a gene: 2. This CDR3 has 14 residues. CDR3 protein: CASSMDRGNYGYTF. CDR3 DNA sequence: TGTGCCAGCAGCATGGACAGGGGTAACTATGGCTACACCTTC.

The chain couples TRBV7-3 to TRBJ2-1, with D unresolved. The CDR3 length is 15 residues. Germline V gene data show CDR1 as SGHTA and CDR2 as FQGTGA. The V and J ends lost 0 bases and 4 bases respectively, with 10 bases between them. CDR3 DNA sequence: TGTGCCAGCAGCTTAACCATGAGCATATACAATGAGCAGTTCTTC. Translated: CASSLTMSIYNEQFF.

The J gene is TRBJ1-6, the V gene TRBV25-1; the match to TRBD1 covers 7 bases. With V trimmed by 8 bases and J by 8 bases, 3 bases remained unmatched. Germline CDR1 is MGHDK and CDR2 is SYGVNS. This CDR3 contains 12 residues. The CDR3 region is CASRQGHSPLHF. The CDR3 DNA is TGTGCCAGCCGACAGGGCCATTCACCCCTCCACTTT.